The present entry profiles one TCR beta chain with its context. Antigen: not known. Germline V CDR1 and CDR2: SGHTA, FQGNSA. The germline V and J ends were trimmed by 1 base and 0 bases, with 5 bases remaining between them. CDR3 length equals 14 residues. Peripheral blood and lesional scalp punch biopsies were taken from alopecia areata patients. The data were taken from a study of CD8+ T cells in alopecia areata. The wider study: Oral tofacitinib, 5 to 10 mg twice daily, was given in an open-label trial. The drug, tofacitinib, lasted 6 to 18 months, followed by 6 months off drug. Study results and limitations: For lesional scalp, especially alopecia totalis/universalis, clonality was higher than in normal scalp.

Isolated RNA was reverse transcribed into cDNA used as the sequencing template. Clones were sequenced by immunoSEQ multiplex PCR, and TCRdb holds only the in-frame ones, with some missing. The profile shows 140,000 to 150,000 clones, 40% to 65% of them singletons. The chain uses TRBV7-2 and TRBJ2-3; the D is unclear. This clonotype was obtained from a human donor with alopecia areata. The sample was CD4+ T cells sorted from blood, taken at week 0. CDR3 nucleotide sequence: TGTGCCAGCAGCTTAGTCTTAAGCACAGATACGCAGTATTTT. Translating gives CASSLVLSTDTQYF.